The 28 T cell receptor beta chains presented below share a single source sample, sequenced in a study of T-cell memory formation after mild COVID-19. From the 5' RACE reads, TCRdb called clonotypes with MiXCR, one entry per CDR3 protein. The table has under 450,000 distinct CDR3 sequences, about 22% seen once. Sample: PBMCs or a T cell subset sorted from them (not recorded which). The receptors stem from an adult woman who had mild COVID-19 (a few samples of this study predate the infection). Cell type and time point are not known.

The rearrangement links TRBV12-3 or TRBV12-4 to TRBJ2-2, with 8 bases matching TRBD1. The length of the CDR3 is 16 residues. J was trimmed by 0 bases and V by 6 bases; bases with no gene match: 6. The CDR3 is CASSQQGVANTGELFF. DNA for the CDR3: TGTGCCAGCAGCCAACAGGGGGTGGCGAACACCGGGGAGCTGTTTTTT.

The V call is TRBV19, the J call TRBJ2-3, with D tentatively TRBD1 (6 bases). The V end was cut by 9 bases, the J end by 0 bases, with 16 bases between. The CDR3 has 15 amino acids. CDR1 and CDR2 (germline): LNHDA, SQIVND (reference sequence). Written as DNA, the CDR3 is TGTGCCAGCAACCCCACAGGGTGGAGCACAGATACGCAGTATTTT. Translated: CASNPTGWSTDTQYF.

The table lists this clonotype with a few counts. The chain links TRBV7-6 to TRBJ2-3; 8 positions match TRBD1. The CDR3 spans 16 residues. V was pared by 5 bases and J by 3 bases, with 10 bases of the junction left unmatched. Germline V gives CDR1 SGHVS, CDR2 FNYEAQ. CDR3 loop: CASSEISGGLTDTQYF. CDR3 DNA sequence: TGTGCCAGCAGCGAGATCTCAGGGGGCCTGACAGATACGCAGTATTTT.

This clonotype was found many times. CDR3 DNA: TGTGCCAGCAGCTTCGACTCGACTACCGTGGGGTTCGAAAACATTCAGTACTTC. This encodes CASSFDSTTVGFENIQYF. The chain employs TRBV7-9 and TRBJ2-4, with D tentatively TRBD2 (5 bases). The CDR3 loop spans 18 amino acids. Germline V gives CDR1 SEHNR, CDR2 FQNEAQ (reference sequence). V was shortened by 3 bases and J by 5 bases, with 23 bases between the two germline ends.

The genes are TRBV12-3 or TRBV12-4 and TRBJ2-2; D is uncertain. This CDR3 contains 14 residues. Trimming left V 6 bases short and J 2 bases short, with 10 bases between. CDR3 in amino acids: CASRVNINTGELFF. In DNA form, the CDR3 reads TGTGCCAGCAGGGTAAACATCAACACCGGGGAGCTGTTTTTT.

This clonotype was counted only a few times. The chain recombines TRBV9 with TRBJ2-1; D is possibly TRBD2 (5 bases). Germline assignment: CDR1 SGDLS and CDR2 YYNGEE. The CDR3 totals 17 residues. Trimming stripped 0 bases from V and 0 bases from J, with 13 bases between. The chain's CDR3 is CASSVEFLTSSYNEQFF. In DNA form, the CDR3 reads TGTGCCAGCAGCGTAGAGTTCCTAACTAGCTCCTACAATGAGCAGTTCTTC.

The chain recombines TRBV15 with TRBJ1-2, with D possibly matching TRBD1 (6 bases). The CDR3 totals 18 residues. CDR1 and CDR2 (germline): LNHNV, YYDKDF (reference sequence). V shed 1 base and J shed 7 bases, with 25 bases lying between them. CDR3 DNA sequence: TGTGCCACCAGCAGAGGACCCTGGGACACCCGCCGAGCACGTGGCTACACCTTC. This translates into CATSRGPWDTRRARGYTF.

The rearrangement links TRBV7-9 to TRBJ2-3; D remains unclear. The germline V gene has CDR1 SEHNR and CDR2 FQNEAQ (reference sequence). The CDR3 extends over 14 amino acids. Trimming took 3 bases from V and 0 from J, leaving 7 bases between them. Here the CDR3 DNA reads TGTGCCAGCAGCTTGAGCATTAGCACAGATACGCAGTATTTT. This codes for CASSLSISTDTQYF.

This clonotype turned up a few times. Here the CDR3 reads CASSELANTQYF. The DNA of the CDR3 is TGTGCCAGCAGTGAATTGGCGAATACGCAGTATTTT. This chain uses TRBV25-1 with TRBJ2-3; D call uncertain. The CDR3 covers 12 residues. Germline V lookup: CDR1 MGHDK, CDR2 SYGVNS. Between the trimmed V and J ends, which lost 1 base and 7 bases, there was a span of 6 bases.

This clonotype was seen a few times. The J gene is TRBJ2-5, the V gene TRBV7-3, with TRBD2 as a possible D gene (5 bases). V lost 2 bases and J 4 bases, leaving 8 bases between the germline ends. The germline gives CDR1 SGHTA, CDR2 FQGTGA. CDR3 length: 13 residues. This CDR3 reads CASSLFRGETQYF. The DNA of the CDR3 is TGTGCCAGCAGCTTATTTCGGGGAGAGACCCAGTACTTC.

This clonotype was recorded a few times. The chain uses TRBV19 and TRBJ1-5; D remains ambiguous. This CDR3 comprises 11 residues. In germline, CDR1 is LNHDA, CDR2 SQIVND (reference sequence). The ends were cut back, 8 bases at V and 6 bases at J, with 8 bases in the middle. CDR3 sequence reads: CASGHGQPQHF. CDR3 coding DNA: TGTGCCAGTGGGCACGGTCAGCCCCAGCATTTT.

J is TRBJ1-2 and V is TRBV10-3; no firm D call. The V and J ends lost 6 bases and 8 bases respectively, with 22 bases between them. The CDR3 length is 15 residues. Germline V CDR1 and CDR2: ENHRY, SYGVKD. This CDR3 reads CAIRDPREAERGYTF. CDR3 coding DNA: TGTGCCATCAGGGACCCCCGGGAAGCCGAAAGAGGCTACACCTTC.

This clonotype was seen a handful of times. This chain joins TRBV7-9 and TRBJ2-5; possibly TRBD1 for D (5 bases). This CDR3 is 14 amino acids long. The V gene's germline CDR1 is SEHNR and CDR2 FQNEAQ (reference sequence). Deletions cut 2 bases from V and 3 bases from J, with 10 bases between. CDR3 region: CASSLSTEEETQYF. The CDR3 DNA is TGTGCCAGCAGCTTATCGACAGAGGAAGAGACCCAGTACTTC.

This chain joins TRBV6-2 or TRBV6-3 and TRBJ2-5; 9 nucleotides line up with TRBD2. The length of the CDR3 is 15 residues. J gave up 6 bases and V 8 bases, and 13 bases lay outside the gene matches. Germline V gene data show CDR1 as MNHEY and CDR2 as SVGEGT. CDR3 sequence reads: CASRPSGNLGKTQYF. CDR3 in DNA: TGTGCCAGCCGGCCTAGCGGGAACCTTGGGAAGACCCAGTACTTC.

The rearrangement links TRBV4-3 to TRBJ1-1; D is ambiguous. The CDR3 has 15 residues. Looked up from germline, CDR1 is LGHNA and CDR2 is YSLEER. V lost 0 bases to trimming and J lost 1 base, with 9 bases between them. CDR3 nucleotides: TGCGCCAGCAGCCAAGATCGAGATCCGAACACTGAAGCTTTCTTT. Its translation is CASSQDRDPNTEAFF.

This clonotype has just a few counts. The chain has TRBV20-1 and TRBJ1-6, with 7 bases matching TRBD1. Germline V gives CDR1 DFQATT, CDR2 SNEGSKA (reference sequence). Trimming at V came to 3 bases and at J to 6 bases, leaving 8 bases not matched to a gene. The CDR3 extends over 15 amino acids. Here the CDR3 reads CSARGSTGFNSPLHF. The CDR3 DNA follows: TGCAGTGCTAGGGGGTCGACAGGGTTTAATTCACCCCTCCACTTT.

The chain couples TRBV10-3 to TRBJ2-3; TRBD2 is a possible D gene (6 bases). Trimming cost V 3 bases and J 3 bases, with 13 bases left between them. Germline V CDR1 and CDR2: ENHRY, SYGVKD. The CDR3 runs 15 residues. The DNA for the CDR3 is TGTGCCATCAGTGACCCGAGAGGGAGGACAGATACGCAGTATTTT. Its translation is CAISDPRGRTDTQYF.

The gene calls are TRBV10-3 and TRBJ1-1; D is unclear. The CDR3 sequence is 15 residues long. V was clipped by 6 bases and J by 1 base, with 15 bases between them. CDR1 and CDR2 (germline): ENHRY, SYGVKD. The CDR3 sequence is CAISATLKRNTEAFF. In DNA, the CDR3 is TGTGCCATCAGCGCAACGTTAAAGCGGAACACTGAAGCTTTCTTT.

A few counts support this clonotype. This sequence joins TRBV6-1 and TRBJ1-4; 9 nucleotides agree with TRBD1. With V trimmed by 7 bases and J by 1 base, 16 bases remained unmatched. The CDR3 covers 19 residues. The germline gives CDR1 MNHNS, CDR2 SASEGT. The CDR3 region is CASIYRDRDLLRTNEKLFF. CDR3 bases: TGTGCCAGCATTTATCGGGACAGGGACCTATTGAGAACTAATGAAAAACTGTTTTTT.

Ten or more counts support this clonotype. The genes are TRBV11-2 and TRBJ1-5; D call uncertain. V was clipped by 0 bases and J by 0 bases, with 9 bases between them. The CDR3 covers 16 residues. Germline CDR1 reads SGHAT; CDR2 reads FQNNGV. The CDR3 is CASSLDGGSSNQPQHF. The CDR3 DNA is TGTGCCAGCAGCTTAGATGGAGGGAGTAGCAATCAGCCCCAGCATTTT. Looking up the rest from reference TRBV11-2 and TRBJ1-5 gives the full variable domain: EAGVAQSPRYKIIEKRQSVAFWCNPISGHATLYWYQQILGQGPKLLIQFQNNGVVDDSQLPKDRFSAERLKGVDSTLKIQPAKLEDSAVYLCASSLDGGSSNQPQHFGDGTRLSIL.

This clonotype was counted between two and nine times. The chain is built from TRBV5-1 and TRBJ2-5, with 8 bases fitting TRBD2. Germline CDR1 is SGHRS and CDR2 is YFSETQ. This CDR3 is 16 amino acids long. The trim removed 3 bases at V and 1 base at J, leaving 8 bases unmatched. Written as DNA, the CDR3 is TGCGCCAGCAGCTCAACCGGGACTAGGGTCCAAGAGACCCAGTACTTC. It yields the protein CASSSTGTRVQETQYF.

There are a few counts of this clonotype. This chain joins TRBV15 and TRBJ2-7; perhaps TRBD2 as D (5 bases). Per the germline V gene, CDR1 is LNHNV and CDR2 is YYDKDF (reference sequence). This CDR3 is built from 14 residues. The V end was cut by 5 bases, the J end by 6 bases, with 17 bases between. The CDR3 DNA sequence: TGTGCCACCAGCTCCCGTGAGGGCTTACTCGAGCAGTACTTC. This sequence encodes CATSSREGLLEQYF.

The genes are TRBV30 and TRBJ2-7; D is unclear. The V end lost 0 bases, the J end lost 6 bases, and 15 bases lay between the germline ends. CDR3 size: 14 residues. Looked up from germline, CDR1 is GTSNPN and CDR2 is SVGIG (reference sequence). This CDR3 is CAWSVIDHPPEQYF. The CDR3 nucleotides are TGTGCCTGGAGTGTAATCGACCATCCCCCCGAGCAGTACTTC.

J is TRBJ2-1 and V is TRBV6-6; tentative D call: TRBD1 (5 bases). The germline gives CDR1 MNHNY, CDR2 SVGAGI (reference sequence). Trimming removed 6 bases at V and 0 bases at J, with 12 bases between. This CDR3 spans 15 amino acids. The chain's CDR3 is CASRPRASSYNEQFF. For the CDR3, the DNA is TGTGCCAGCAGGCCCAGGGCGAGCTCCTACAATGAGCAGTTCTTC.

The genes are TRBV7-9 and TRBJ2-5; a weak D match, TRBD2 (6 bases). The length of the CDR3 is 14 residues. The V end was cut by 2 bases, the J end by 5 bases, with 12 bases between. Germline loops: CDR1 SEHNR, CDR2 FQNEAQ (reference sequence). CDR3 amino acids: CASSLSISGETQYF. Here the CDR3 DNA reads TGTGCCAGCAGCTTATCTATCAGCGGGGAGACCCAGTACTTC.

CDR3 nucleotides: TGTGCCAGCAGGGACAGGTTGAACACTGAAGCTTTCTTT. Its translation is CASRDRLNTEAFF. The J gene is TRBJ1-1, the V gene TRBV12-3 or TRBV12-4, with 7 bases that match TRBD1. The CDR3 runs 13 residues. V dropped 6 bases and J dropped 0; count of bases not matched to a gene: 1.

The genes are TRBV12-3 or TRBV12-4 and TRBJ1-1; D is uncertain. The V gene lost 6 bases and the J gene lost 4 bases, with 12 bases spanning the gap. CDR3 length equals 13 residues. The CDR3 region has the DNA TGTGCCAGCAGAAACCCCGGCCCCACTGAAGCTTTCTTT. Translating it yields CASRNPGPTEAFF.

The chain combines TRBV24-1 with TRBJ2-3; D is uncertain. The V gene's germline CDR1 is KGHDR and CDR2 SFDVKD. Trimming cost V 1 base and J 3 bases, with 7 bases left between them. The CDR3 is 14 amino acids. CDR3 amino acids: CATSDFPITDTQYF. The CDR3 bases are TGTGCCACCAGTGATTTCCCCATAACAGATACGCAGTATTTT.